Presented here are 22 T cell receptor beta chains from one specimen sequenced in a study of neurological immune-mediated disorders. TCRdb fed the 5' RACE reads into MiXCR, producing one record per CDR3 protein. The sample includes 69,000 or so distinct CDR3 sequences, roughly 4.8% seen only once; the top ten take roughly 2%. The specimen sequenced was PBMCs. The origin of the receptors is a woman aged 70-85 years with multiple sclerosis.

This clonotype was seen only a few times. This chain joins TRBV12-5 and TRBJ2-4; no reliable D call. V was trimmed by 1 base and J by 6 bases, leaving 10 bases between them. The CDR3 totals 14 residues. Germline CDR1 LGHNT, CDR2 FRNRAP. The CDR3 loop reads CASGLGLDRNIQYF. In DNA form, the CDR3 reads TGTGCTAGTGGTTTGGGCCTTGATCGAAACATTCAGTACTTC.

This clonotype was detected many times. V is TRBV4-1 and J is TRBJ2-1; 8 bases fit TRBD1. This CDR3 has 17 amino acids. V lost 4 bases, J lost 4 bases, and 12 bases stayed unmatched. In germline, CDR1 is MGHRA, CDR2 YSYEKL. This CDR3 reads CASSPPEGTGVYNEQFF. The DNA of the CDR3 is TGCGCCAGCAGCCCCCCGGAGGGGACAGGTGTATACAATGAGCAGTTCTTC.

This clonotype was recorded at least ten times. This chain joins TRBV29-1 and TRBJ2-5, with 7 bases lining up with TRBD2. After removal of 7 bases from V and 4 bases from J, the junction contained 6 bases not matched to a gene. CDR3 size: 12 residues. Germline V lookup: CDR1 SQVTM, CDR2 ANQGSEA. The CDR3 sequence is CSGAGILETQYF. CDR3 nucleotide sequence: TGCAGCGGAGCGGGAATTCTAGAGACCCAGTACTTC.

This clonotype was found many times. The J gene is TRBJ2-5, the V gene TRBV20-1; D is ambiguous. The length of the CDR3 is 14 residues. The germline CDR1 and CDR2 sequences are DFQATT and SNEGSKA (reference sequence). With 1 base removed from V and 6 bases from J, the gap between germline ends came to 15 bases. The chain's CDR3 is CSARGDSLGQTQYF. The CDR3 nucleotides read TGCAGTGCTAGAGGCGATAGCCTGGGTCAGACCCAGTACTTC.

In its sample, this clonotype was seen many times. The chain joins TRBV5-1 to TRBJ1-3, with 7 bases matching TRBD1. Germline assignment: CDR1 SGHRS and CDR2 YFSETQ. The CDR3 consists of 16 residues. The V and J ends lost 4 bases and 0 bases, in that order; junction bases with no gene match: 7. CDR3 DNA: TGCGCCAGCAGCCTGGGAGACAGGGTCTCTGGAAACACCATATATTTT. This codes for CASSLGDRVSGNTIYF.

This clonotype was picked up many times. V is TRBV7-2 and J is TRBJ2-1, with 9 bases aligning to TRBD2. V gave up 5 bases and J gave up 4 bases; unmatched junction bases: 3. The germline V gene encodes CDR1 SGHTA and CDR2 FQGNSA. The CDR3 contains 14 residues. CDR3 coding DNA: TGTGCCAGCAGCGTGACTAGCGGATACAATGAGCAGTTCTTC. It codes for CASSVTSGYNEQFF.

This clonotype showed up many times. This chain uses TRBV4-2 with TRBJ1-2; maybe TRBD1 (5 bases). The V and J ends lost 4 bases and 2 bases respectively, with 11 bases between them. The germline gives CDR1 LGHNA, CDR2 YNFKEQ. This CDR3 contains 14 residues. For the CDR3, the DNA is TGTGCCAGCAGCCGCGGCAGGGAGAACTATGGCTACACCTTC. This codes for CASSRGRENYGYTF.

There are many counts of this clonotype. The chain links TRBV7-8 to TRBJ2-3; D gene ambiguous. The CDR3 is 12 amino acids. The V end was cut by 4 bases, the J end by 6 bases, with 8 bases between. CDR1 and CDR2 (germline): SGHVS, FQNEAQ. The CDR3 region is CASSYTGDTQYF. In nucleotides, the CDR3 is TGTGCCAGCAGCTACACCGGGGATACGCAGTATTTT.

This clonotype showed up many times. The J gene is TRBJ1-5, the V gene TRBV5-1; D remains unclear. CDR3 length: 12 residues. Trimming cost V 10 bases and J 3 bases, with 11 bases left between them. In germline, CDR1 is SGHRS, CDR2 YFSETQ. The DNA for the CDR3 is TGCGCCGGCAAAAGAATCAATCAGCCCCAGCATTTT. Encoded protein: CAGKRINQPQHF.

This clonotype has a count of ten or more. This chain links TRBV20-1 with TRBJ1-4; no reliable D call. Germline values: CDR1 DFQATT, CDR2 SNEGSKA (reference sequence). The CDR3 has 13 residues. Trimming pared 1 base from V and 6 bases from J, leaving 9 bases between. CDR3 bases: TGCAGTGCTAGAGCACCCCAGGATGAAAAACTGTTTTTT. Translation gives CSARAPQDEKLFF.

This clonotype was found many times. V and J are TRBV21-1 and TRBJ2-7. TRBV21-1 is reported as a pseudogene. CDR3 length: 13 residues. Written as DNA, the CDR3 is TGTGCCAGCAGCGAGGACAGCTCCTACGAGCAGTACTTC. This gives the protein CASSEDSSYEQYF.

This clonotype was seen ten or more times. The V gene is TRBV7-9, the J gene TRBJ2-1, with 12 bases that match TRBD2. This CDR3 contains 20 residues. With 5 bases clipped from V and 5 bases from J, the junction kept 19 bases outside the gene matches. Germline-derived CDR1 and CDR2 are SEHNR and FQNEAQ (reference sequence). This CDR3 is CASSVPRAASGRAVNNEQFF. The CDR3 DNA is TGTGCCAGCAGCGTTCCCCGGGCGGCTAGCGGGAGGGCCGTAAACAATGAGCAGTTCTTC.

This clonotype was counted at least ten times. The genes are TRBV25-1 and TRBJ2-1; perhaps TRBD2 as D (5 bases). Trimming removed 1 base from V and 3 bases from J, with 7 bases in between. The germline CDR1 and CDR2 sequences are MGHDK and SYGVNS. The CDR3 has 14 residues. This chain's CDR3 is CASSELGSYNEQFF. CDR3 DNA sequence: TGTGCCAGCAGTGAATTGGGGAGCTACAATGAGCAGTTCTTC.

This clonotype was observed at least ten times. The rearrangement joins TRBV5-5 to TRBJ2-2, with D tentatively TRBD1 or TRBD2 (6 bases each). The ends were cut back, 5 bases at V and 5 bases at J, with 19 bases in the middle. There are 16 residues in the CDR3. The germline CDR1 and CDR2 sequences are SGHKS and YYEKEE (reference sequence). CDR3 residues: CASRPQGRAGTGELFF. The CDR3 bases are TGTGCCAGCAGACCACAGGGCCGGGCGGGGACCGGGGAGCTGTTTTTT.

At least ten counts were recorded for this clonotype. The gene calls are TRBV7-2 and TRBJ2-1; TRBD2 matches 8 bases. The V gene end was trimmed by 3 bases and the J gene end by 0 bases; junction bases not matched to a gene: 4. The CDR3 extends over 16 amino acids. In germline, CDR1 is SGHTA, CDR2 FQGNSA. CDR3 coding DNA: TGTGCCAGCAGCTTTAGCGGGGCCAGCTCCTACAATGAGCAGTTCTTC. Residues: CASSFSGASSYNEQFF. Using reference TRBV7-2 and TRBJ2-1 for the parts outside the CDR3, the full variable domain is GAGVSQSPSNKVTEKGKDVELRCDPISGHTALYWYRQSLGQGLEFLIYFQGNSAPDKSGLPSDRFSAERTGGSVSTLTIQRTQQEDSAVYLCASSFSGASSYNEQFFGPGTRLTVL.

In its sample, this clonotype was seen once. The germline gene is not matched at one end of the junction; a read error may be the cause. V is TRBV5-1 and J is TRBJ1-6; possibly TRBD1 for D (5 bases). CDR3 size: 14 residues. The germline gives CDR1 SGHRS, CDR2 YFSETQ. CDR3 residues: CASSLDTTGGTLNF. DNA for the CDR3: TGCGCCAGCAGCTTGGACACGACCGGGGGAACCCTCAACTTT.

This clonotype was seen at least ten times. The chain links TRBV20-1 to TRBJ2-7; 8 positions agree with TRBD1. V was pared by 6 bases and J by 1 base, with 11 bases of the junction left unmatched. Per the germline V gene, CDR1 is DFQATT and CDR2 is SNEGSKA (reference sequence). The CDR3 consists of 15 residues. CDR3 amino acids: CSAQGAEGESYEQYF. The CDR3 DNA is TGCAGTGCCCAGGGGGCTGAAGGGGAGTCCTACGAGCAGTACTTC.

This clonotype was recorded many times. The chain combines TRBV4-3 with TRBJ2-2; TRBD2 matches at 11 bases. Germline values: CDR1 LGHNA, CDR2 YSLEER. V lost 5 bases to trimming and J lost 4 bases; unmatched junction nucleotides: 6. The CDR3 runs 16 residues. This CDR3 reads CASSSSGRQLTGELFF. The CDR3 DNA reads as TGCGCCAGCAGCTCTAGCGGGAGGCAACTCACCGGGGAGCTGTTTTTT.

The chain recombines TRBV10-3 with TRBJ2-1; D unresolved. This CDR3 has 14 amino acids. The V end lost 6 bases, the J end lost 7 bases, and 16 bases lay between the germline ends. Germline lookup yields CDR1 ENHRY and CDR2 SYGVKD. As DNA, the CDR3 is TGTGCCATCAGAATGACTGTTGGTCAAAATGAGCAGTTCTTC. Residues: CAIRMTVGQNEQFF.

The table lists this clonotype with many counts. The J gene is TRBJ2-7, the V gene TRBV7-2, with D unresolved. Trimming stripped 5 bases from V and 3 bases from J, with 14 bases between. Germline CDR1 and CDR2: SGHTA and FQGNSA. The CDR3 loop spans 14 amino acids. The DNA for the CDR3 is TGTGCCAGCAGCCCGCCAGGTCGGGTCTACGAGCAGTACTTC. It yields the protein CASSPPGRVYEQYF.

This clonotype was recorded at least ten times. The chain employs TRBV20-1 and TRBJ1-1; no clear D gene. Germline V lookup: CDR1 DFQATT, CDR2 SNEGSKA (reference sequence). The CDR3 runs to 12 residues. With 3 bases removed from V and 2 bases from J, the gap between germline ends came to 7 bases. CDR3 coding DNA: TGCAGTGCTAGGCAGAGTAACACTGAAGCTTTCTTT. Amino acid sequence: CSARQSNTEAFF.

This clonotype was found many times. The chain combines TRBV4-1 with TRBJ2-3, with no clear D. V lost 0 bases to trimming and J lost 2 bases, with 6 bases between them. Germline V CDR1 and CDR2: MGHRA, YSYEKL. The CDR3 has 14 amino acids. CDR3 in DNA: TGCGCCAGCAGCCAAGACAAAATCACAGATACGCAGTATTTT. Amino acid sequence: CASSQDKITDTQYF.